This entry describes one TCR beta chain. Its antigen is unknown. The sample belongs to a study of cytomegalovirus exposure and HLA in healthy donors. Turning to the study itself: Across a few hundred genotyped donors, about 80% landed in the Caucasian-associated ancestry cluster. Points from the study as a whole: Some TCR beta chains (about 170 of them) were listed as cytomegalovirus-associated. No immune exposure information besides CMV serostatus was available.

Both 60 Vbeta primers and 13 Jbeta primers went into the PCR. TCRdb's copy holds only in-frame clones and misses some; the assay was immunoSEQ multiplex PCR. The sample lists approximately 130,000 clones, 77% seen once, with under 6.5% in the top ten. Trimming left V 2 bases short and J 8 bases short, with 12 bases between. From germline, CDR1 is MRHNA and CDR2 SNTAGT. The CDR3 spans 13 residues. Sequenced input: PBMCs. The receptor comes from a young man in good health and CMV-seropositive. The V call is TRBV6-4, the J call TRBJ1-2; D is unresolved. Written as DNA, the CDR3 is TGTGCCAGCAGTGACCGTCCGTCTGAGGGCTACACCTTC. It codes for CASSDRPSEGYTF.